These 6 T cell receptor beta chains were sequenced from one sample in a study of T cells in Graves' hyperthyroidism and ophthalmopathy. Amplified TCR beta CDR3 regions derived from RNA transcripts. The TCR CDR3 first-round RT-PCR relied on the HTBI primer set. One entry per CDR3 protein, called by TCRdb with MiXCR from the multiplex PCR reads. The data contain some 490,000 distinct CDR3 sequences, 20% to 25% of them singletons. The sequenced sample consisted of blood. The receptors shown here come from a woman aged 65 to 85 with Graves' ophthalmopathy.

This sequence joins TRBV27 and TRBJ2-5; the match to TRBD2 covers 11 bases. The V gene's germline CDR1 is MNHEY and CDR2 SMNVEV (reference sequence). CDR3 length equals 18 residues. V was pared by 5 bases and J by 5 bases, with 16 bases of the junction left unmatched. The CDR3 DNA is TGTGCCAGCAGTCCACTAGCGGGAGTGAGCCTTGGGGGGGAGACCCAGTACTTC. It encodes CASSPLAGVSLGGETQYF.

In this sample, this clonotype turned up a few times. The chain joins TRBV7-2 to TRBJ2-1; D is perhaps TRBD2 (5 bases). CDR3 length equals 16 residues. Germline assignment: CDR1 SGHTA and CDR2 FQGNSA. The germline V and J ends were trimmed by 1 base and 6 bases, with 16 bases remaining between them. The CDR3 nucleotides read TGTGCCAGCAGCTTAGTGGGAGTGTCGGTAGGCAATGAGCAGTTCTTC. Amino acids: CASSLVGVSVGNEQFF.

This clonotype was counted only a few times. The chain is built from TRBV6-1 and TRBJ1-1, with D unclear. Germline assignment: CDR1 MNHNS and CDR2 SASEGT. The CDR3 runs to 15 residues. V dropped 9 bases and J dropped 3 bases, with 20 bases sitting between them. CDR3 sequence: CASKPRAGKHTEAFF. The CDR3 DNA reads TGTGCCAGTAAGCCTCGGGCGGGGAAGCACACTGAAGCTTTCTTT.

This clonotype was recorded many times. The rearrangement uses TRBV20-1 and TRBJ2-3; 10 bases map to TRBD2. With 0 bases clipped from V and 4 bases from J, the junction kept 4 bases outside the gene matches. The CDR3 has 15 residues. Germline V gene lookup returns CDR1 DFQATT and CDR2 SNEGSKA (reference sequence). The DNA for the CDR3 is TGCAGTGCTAGAGATCCTAGCGGGGGCGCAGATACGCAGTATTTT. Its protein is CSARDPSGGADTQYF.

Worth noting for this clonotype: This could be a read error, since a much larger clone is one nucleotide away. The V gene is TRBV10-3, the J gene TRBJ1-1, with TRBD1 as a possible D gene (6 bases). Germline CDR1 ENHRY, CDR2 SYGVKD. CDR3 size: 14 residues. V gave up 5 bases and J gave up 3 bases, with 13 bases separating them. CDR3 residues: CAISYLQGHTEAFF. CDR3 DNA: TGTGCCATCAGTTACTTACAGGGACACACTGAAGCTTTCTTT.

This clonotype was recorded only once. The gene calls are TRBV9 and TRBJ1-3; 7 bases match TRBD1. The CDR3 spans 17 residues. J was trimmed by 0 bases and V by 0 bases; bases with no gene match: 6. Germline-derived CDR1 and CDR2 are SGDLS and YYNGEE. The CDR3 region has the DNA TGTGCCAGCAGCGTAGTAGGGACAGCGAGCTCTGGAAACACCATATATTTT. It yields the protein CASSVVGTASSGNTIYF.